The source of this T cell receptor beta chain is a study of blood T cell repertoires in COVID-19. Germline V gene data show CDR1 as MGHRA and CDR2 as YSYEKL. The ends lost 4 bases at V and 9 bases at J; junction bases unmatched: 6. The CDR3 covers 16 residues. Seattle enrolled patients during active infection and tracked them longitudinally. Some clones are missing from TCRdb's copy, which holds only in-frame ones; the method was immunoSEQ multiplex PCR. Among roughly 440,000 clones listed, more than 70% were seen once. The sample taken for sequencing was peripheral blood. V is TRBV4-1 and J is TRBJ2-2; 15 bases are shared with TRBD2. The sequence was collected from a woman between 50 and 59 years old with COVID-19, enrolled during active disease. CDR3: CASSLGTSGGPRELFF. The DNA of the CDR3 is TGCGCCAGCAGCCTTGGGACTAGCGGGGGGCCGCGGGAGCTGTTTTTT.